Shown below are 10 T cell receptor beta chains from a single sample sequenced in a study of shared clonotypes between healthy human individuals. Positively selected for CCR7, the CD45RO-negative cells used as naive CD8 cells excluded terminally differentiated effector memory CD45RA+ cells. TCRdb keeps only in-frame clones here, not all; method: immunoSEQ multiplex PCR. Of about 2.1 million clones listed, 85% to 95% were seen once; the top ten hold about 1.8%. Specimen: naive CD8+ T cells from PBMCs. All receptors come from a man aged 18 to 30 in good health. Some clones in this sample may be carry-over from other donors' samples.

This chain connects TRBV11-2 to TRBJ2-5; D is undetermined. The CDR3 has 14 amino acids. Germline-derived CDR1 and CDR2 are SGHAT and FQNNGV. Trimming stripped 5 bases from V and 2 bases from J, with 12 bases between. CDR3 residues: CASSPRKDQETQYF. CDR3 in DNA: TGTGCCAGCAGCCCCCGGAAGGATCAAGAGACCCAGTACTTC.

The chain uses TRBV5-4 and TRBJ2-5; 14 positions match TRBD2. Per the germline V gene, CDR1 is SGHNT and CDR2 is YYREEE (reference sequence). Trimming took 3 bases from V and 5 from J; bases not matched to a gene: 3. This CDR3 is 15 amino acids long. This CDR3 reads CASSWGLAGVETQYF. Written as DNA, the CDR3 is TGTGCCAGCAGCTGGGGACTAGCGGGAGTTGAGACCCAGTACTTC.

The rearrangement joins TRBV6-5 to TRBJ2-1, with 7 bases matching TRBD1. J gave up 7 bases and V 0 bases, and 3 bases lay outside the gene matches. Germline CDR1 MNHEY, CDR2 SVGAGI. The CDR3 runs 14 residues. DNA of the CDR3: TGTGCCAGCAGTTACTCAGGCAGGGGGAATGAGCAGTTCTTC. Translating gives CASSYSGRGNEQFF.

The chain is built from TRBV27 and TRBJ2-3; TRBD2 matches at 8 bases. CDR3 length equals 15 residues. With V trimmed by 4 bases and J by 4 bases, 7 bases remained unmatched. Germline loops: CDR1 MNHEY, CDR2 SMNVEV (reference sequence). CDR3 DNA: TGTGCCAGCAGTTCCCTGACTAGCGTTGCAGATACGCAGTATTTT. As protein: CASSSLTSVADTQYF.

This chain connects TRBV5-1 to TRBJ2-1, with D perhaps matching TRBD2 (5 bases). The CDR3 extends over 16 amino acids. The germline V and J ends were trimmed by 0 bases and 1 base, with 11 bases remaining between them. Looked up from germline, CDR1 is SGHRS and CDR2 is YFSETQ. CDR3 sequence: CASSLGAVPSYNEQFF. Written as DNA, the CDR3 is TGCGCCAGCAGCTTGGGAGCGGTGCCTTCCTACAATGAGCAGTTCTTC.

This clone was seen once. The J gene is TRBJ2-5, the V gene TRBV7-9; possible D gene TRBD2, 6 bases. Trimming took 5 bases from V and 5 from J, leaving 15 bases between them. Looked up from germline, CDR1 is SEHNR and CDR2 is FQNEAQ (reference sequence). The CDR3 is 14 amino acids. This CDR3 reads CASSPDSGRETQYF. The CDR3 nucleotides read TGTGCCAGCAGCCCGGACTCGGGGAGGGAGACCCAGTACTTC.

The CDR3 region is CASSYRQGYQPQHF. CDR3 DNA sequence: TGTGCCAGCAGTTACCGACAGGGTTATCAGCCCCAGCATTTT. The chain is built from TRBV28 and TRBJ1-5; TRBD1 aligns across 7 bases. CDR1 MDHEN and CDR2 SYDVKM come from the germline V gene. This CDR3 spans 14 amino acids. The trim removed 4 bases at V and 5 bases at J, leaving 5 bases unmatched. Full variable domain (outside the CDR3, taken from reference TRBV28 and TRBJ1-5): DVKVTQSSRYLVKRTGEKVFLECVQDMDHENMFWYRQDPGLGLRLIYFSYDVKMKEKGDIPEGYSVSREKKERFSLILESASTNQTSMYLCASSYRQGYQPQHFGDGTRLSIL.

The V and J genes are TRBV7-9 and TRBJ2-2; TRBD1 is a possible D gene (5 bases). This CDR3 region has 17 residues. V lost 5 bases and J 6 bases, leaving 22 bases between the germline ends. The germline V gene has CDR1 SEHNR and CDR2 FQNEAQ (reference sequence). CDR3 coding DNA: TGTGCCAGCAGCCCCCCCGGACGACCGATAGGGGCCGGGGAGCTGTTTTTT. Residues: CASSPPGRPIGAGELFF.

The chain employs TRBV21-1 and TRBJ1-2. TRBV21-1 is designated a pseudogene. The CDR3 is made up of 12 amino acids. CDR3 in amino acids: CASIARRAGYTF. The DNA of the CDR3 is TGTGCCAGCATTGCGCGAAGGGCCGGCTACACCTTC.

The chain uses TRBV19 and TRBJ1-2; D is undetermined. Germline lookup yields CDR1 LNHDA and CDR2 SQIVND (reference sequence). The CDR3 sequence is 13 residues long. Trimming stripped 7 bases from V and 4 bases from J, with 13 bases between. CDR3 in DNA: TGTGCCAGTAACGCCTACCCTTCCTATGGCTACACCTTC. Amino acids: CASNAYPSYGYTF.